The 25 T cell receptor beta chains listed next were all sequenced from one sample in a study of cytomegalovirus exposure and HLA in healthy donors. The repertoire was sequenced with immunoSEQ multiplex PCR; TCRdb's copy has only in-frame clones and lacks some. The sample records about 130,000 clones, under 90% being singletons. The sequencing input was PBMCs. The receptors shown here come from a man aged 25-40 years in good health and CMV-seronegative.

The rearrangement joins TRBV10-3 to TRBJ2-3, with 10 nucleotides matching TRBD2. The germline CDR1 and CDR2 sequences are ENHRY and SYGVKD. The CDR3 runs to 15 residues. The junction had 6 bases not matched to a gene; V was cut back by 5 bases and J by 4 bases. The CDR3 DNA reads TGTGCCATCAGTTTGAGCGGGGGGGCCGCAGATACGCAGTATTTT. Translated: CAISLSGGAADTQYF.

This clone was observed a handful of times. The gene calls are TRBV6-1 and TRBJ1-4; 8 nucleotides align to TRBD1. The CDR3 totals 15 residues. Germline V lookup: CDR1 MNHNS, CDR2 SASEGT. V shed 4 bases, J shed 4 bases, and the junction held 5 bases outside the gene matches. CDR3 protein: CASSVRDRYNEKLFF. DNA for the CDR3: TGTGCCAGCAGTGTCCGGGACAGGTATAATGAAAAACTGTTTTTT.

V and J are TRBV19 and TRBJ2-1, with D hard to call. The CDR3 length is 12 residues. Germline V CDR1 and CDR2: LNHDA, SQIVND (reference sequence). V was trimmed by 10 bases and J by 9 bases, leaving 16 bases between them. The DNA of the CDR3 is TGTGCCACGGGTCTCCCTCGTTCTGAGCAGTTCTTC. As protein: CATGLPRSEQFF.

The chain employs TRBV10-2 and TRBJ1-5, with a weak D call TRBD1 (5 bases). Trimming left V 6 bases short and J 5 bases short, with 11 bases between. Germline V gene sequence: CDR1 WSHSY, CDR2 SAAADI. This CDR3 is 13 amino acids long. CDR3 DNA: TGCGCCAGCAGCCGAGGAGGGGATCAGCCCCAGCATTTT. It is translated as CASSRGGDQPQHF.

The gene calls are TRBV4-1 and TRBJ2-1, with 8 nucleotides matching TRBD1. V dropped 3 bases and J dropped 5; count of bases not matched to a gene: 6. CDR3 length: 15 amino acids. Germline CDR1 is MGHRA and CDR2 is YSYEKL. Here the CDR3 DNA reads TGCGCCAGCAGCCAGCTCCGGGACAGGAACAATGAGCAGTTCTTC. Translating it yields CASSQLRDRNNEQFF.

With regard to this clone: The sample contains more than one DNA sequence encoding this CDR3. CDR3 sequence reads: CASSRQGNTEAFF. CDR3 coding DNA: TGTGCCAGCAGCCGGCAGGGGAACACTGAAGCTTTCTTT. V and J are TRBV7-9 and TRBJ1-1, with TRBD1 as a possible D gene (5 bases). Deletions cut 5 bases from V and 1 base from J, with 8 bases between. This CDR3 is built from 13 residues. CDR1 SEHNR and CDR2 FQNEAQ come from the germline V gene (reference sequence).

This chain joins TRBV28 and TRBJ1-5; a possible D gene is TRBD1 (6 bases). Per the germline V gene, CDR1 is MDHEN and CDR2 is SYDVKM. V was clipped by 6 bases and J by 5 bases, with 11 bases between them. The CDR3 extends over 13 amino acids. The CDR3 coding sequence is TGTGCCAGCAGGACGGACAGTTATCAGCCCCAGCATTTT. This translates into CASRTDSYQPQHF.

CDR3 DNA: TGCGCCAGCAGGGGACTATACGACACCGGGGAGCTGTTTTTT. This gives the protein CASRGLYDTGELFF. The chain carries TRBV5-1 and TRBJ2-2, with 7 positions matching TRBD2. The CDR3 length is 14 residues. V was clipped by 5 bases and J by 3 bases; unmatched bases: 4. CDR1 and CDR2 from the germline V gene are SGHRS and YFSETQ.

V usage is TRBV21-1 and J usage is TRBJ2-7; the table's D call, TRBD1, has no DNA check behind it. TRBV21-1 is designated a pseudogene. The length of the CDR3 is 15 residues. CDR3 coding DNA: TGTGCCAGCAGAGTTGCGGAGCAGGGCTCCTACGAGCAGTACTTC. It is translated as CASRVAEQGSYEQYF.

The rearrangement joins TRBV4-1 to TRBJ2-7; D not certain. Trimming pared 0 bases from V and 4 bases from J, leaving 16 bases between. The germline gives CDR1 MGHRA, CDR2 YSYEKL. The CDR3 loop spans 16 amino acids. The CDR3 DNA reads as TGCGCCAGCAGCCAAGATTCCGGCAGGTTTTTGTACGAGCAGTACTTC. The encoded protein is CASSQDSGRFLYEQYF.

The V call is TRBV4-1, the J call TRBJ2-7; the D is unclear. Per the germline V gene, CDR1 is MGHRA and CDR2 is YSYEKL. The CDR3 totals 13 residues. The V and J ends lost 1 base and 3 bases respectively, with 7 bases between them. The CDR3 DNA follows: TGCGCCAGCAGCCAAGGTATACTCTACGAGCAGTACTTC. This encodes CASSQGILYEQYF.

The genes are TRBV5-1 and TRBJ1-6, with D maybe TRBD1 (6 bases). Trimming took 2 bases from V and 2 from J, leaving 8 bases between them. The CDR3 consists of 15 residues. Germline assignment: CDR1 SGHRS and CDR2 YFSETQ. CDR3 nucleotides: TGCGCCAGCAGCTTCGACAGGCCCTATAATTCACCCCTCCACTTT. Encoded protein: CASSFDRPYNSPLHF.

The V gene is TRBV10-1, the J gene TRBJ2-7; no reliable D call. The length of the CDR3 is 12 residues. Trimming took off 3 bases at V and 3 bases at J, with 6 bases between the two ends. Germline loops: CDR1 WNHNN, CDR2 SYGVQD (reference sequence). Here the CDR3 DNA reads TGCGCCAGCAGTGATAATCTCTACGAGCAGTACTTC. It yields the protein CASSDNLYEQYF.

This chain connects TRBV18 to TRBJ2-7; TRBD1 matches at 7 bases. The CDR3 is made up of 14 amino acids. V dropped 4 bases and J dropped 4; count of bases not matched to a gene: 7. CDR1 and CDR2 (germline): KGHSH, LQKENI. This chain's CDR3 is CASSLQGEKYEQYF. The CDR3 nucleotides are TGTGCCAGCTCACTCCAGGGGGAGAAATACGAGCAGTACTTC.

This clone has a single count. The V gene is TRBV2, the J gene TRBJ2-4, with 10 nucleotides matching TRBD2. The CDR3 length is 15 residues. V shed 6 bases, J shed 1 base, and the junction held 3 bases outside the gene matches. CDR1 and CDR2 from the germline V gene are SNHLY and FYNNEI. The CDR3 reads CASRPAGGAKNIQYF. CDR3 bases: TGTGCCAGCAGGCCAGCGGGGGGGGCCAAAAACATTCAGTACTTC. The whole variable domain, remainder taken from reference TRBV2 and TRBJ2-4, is EPEVTQTPSHQVTQMGQEVILRCVPISNHLYFYWYRQILGQKVEFLVSFYNNEISEKSEIFDDQFSVERPDGSNFTLKIRSTKLEDSAMYFCASRPAGGAKNIQYFGAGTRLSVL.

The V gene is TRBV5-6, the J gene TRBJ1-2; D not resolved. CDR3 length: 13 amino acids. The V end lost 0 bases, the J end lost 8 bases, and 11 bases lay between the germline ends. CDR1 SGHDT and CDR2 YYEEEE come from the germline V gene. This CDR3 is CASSLDRRRGYTF. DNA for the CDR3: TGTGCCAGCAGCTTGGATCGGCGGAGGGGCTACACCTTC.

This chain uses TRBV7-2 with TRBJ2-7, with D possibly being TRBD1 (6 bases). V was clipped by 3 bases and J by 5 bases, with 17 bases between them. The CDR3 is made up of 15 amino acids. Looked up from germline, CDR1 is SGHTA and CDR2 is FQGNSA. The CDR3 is CASSLGAGSRDEQYF. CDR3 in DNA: TGTGCCAGCAGCTTGGGGGCCGGGTCAAGGGACGAGCAGTACTTC.

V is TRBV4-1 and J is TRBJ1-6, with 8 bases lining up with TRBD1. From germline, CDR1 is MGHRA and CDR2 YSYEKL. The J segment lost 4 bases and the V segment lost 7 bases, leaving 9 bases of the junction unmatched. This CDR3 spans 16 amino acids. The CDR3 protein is CASKDRGTAYNSPLHF. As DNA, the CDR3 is TGCGCCAGCAAAGACAGGGGAACGGCATATAATTCACCCCTCCACTTT.

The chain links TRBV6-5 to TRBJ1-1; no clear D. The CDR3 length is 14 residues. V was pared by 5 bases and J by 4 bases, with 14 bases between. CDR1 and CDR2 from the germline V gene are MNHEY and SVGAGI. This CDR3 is CASSATHAGTEAFF. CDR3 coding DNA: TGTGCCAGCAGTGCGACGCATGCGGGCACTGAAGCTTTCTTT.

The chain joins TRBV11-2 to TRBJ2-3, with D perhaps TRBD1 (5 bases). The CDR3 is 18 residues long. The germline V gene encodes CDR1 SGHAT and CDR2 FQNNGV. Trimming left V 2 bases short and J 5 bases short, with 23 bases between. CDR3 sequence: CASSLKIGVPYLGDTQYF. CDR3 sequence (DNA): TGTGCCAGCAGCTTAAAAATAGGGGTCCCTTACTTAGGAGATACGCAGTATTTT.

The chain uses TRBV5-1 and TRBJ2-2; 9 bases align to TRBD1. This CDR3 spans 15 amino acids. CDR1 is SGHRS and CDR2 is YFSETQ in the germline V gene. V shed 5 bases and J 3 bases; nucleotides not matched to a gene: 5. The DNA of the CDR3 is TGCGCCAGCAGACTACAGGGGGCGGACACCGGGGAGCTGTTTTTT. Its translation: CASRLQGADTGELFF.

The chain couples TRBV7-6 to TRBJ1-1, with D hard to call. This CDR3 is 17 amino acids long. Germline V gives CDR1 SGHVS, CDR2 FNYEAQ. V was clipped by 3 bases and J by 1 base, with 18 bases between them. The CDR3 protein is CASSFGRLIISNTEAFF. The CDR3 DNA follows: TGTGCCAGCAGCTTTGGCAGGTTGATTATCTCGAACACTGAAGCTTTCTTT.

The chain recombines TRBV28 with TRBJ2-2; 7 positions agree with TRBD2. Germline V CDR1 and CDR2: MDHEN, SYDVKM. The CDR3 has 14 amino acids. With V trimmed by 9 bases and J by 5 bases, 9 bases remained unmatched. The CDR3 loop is CASTGGSRTGELFF. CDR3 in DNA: TGTGCCAGTACGGGGGGAAGTAGGACCGGGGAGCTGTTTTTT.

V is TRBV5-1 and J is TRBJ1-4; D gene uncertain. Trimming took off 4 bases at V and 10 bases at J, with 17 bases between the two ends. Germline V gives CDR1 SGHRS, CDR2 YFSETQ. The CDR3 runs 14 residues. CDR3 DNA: TGCGCCAGCAGCCTCCGACAAGCCCAGGTAAAACTGTTTTTT. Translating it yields CASSLRQAQVKLFF.

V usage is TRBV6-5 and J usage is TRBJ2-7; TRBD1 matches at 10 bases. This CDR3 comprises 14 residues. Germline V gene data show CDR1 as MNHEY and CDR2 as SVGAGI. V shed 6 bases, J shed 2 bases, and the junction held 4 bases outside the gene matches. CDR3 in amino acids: CASSPDRGTYEQYF. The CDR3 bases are TGTGCCAGCAGCCCGGACAGGGGGACCTACGAGCAGTACTTC.